The sequence of this T cell receptor beta chain was determined in a study of blood T cell repertoires in COVID-19. As for the study in general: Samples of COVID-19 (acute and convalescent) were obtained from the United States, Italy and Spain. In each case, the material was cDNA or gDNA derived from T cells, B-cell-depleted T cells, or PBMCs.

Germline V lookup: CDR1 SGHDT, CDR2 YYEEEE. The CDR3 spans 18 residues. The V end lost 1 base, the J end lost 4 bases, and 22 bases lay between the germline ends. In the authors' workflow: Amplified reference gene primers provided the basis for estimating nucleated cell counts. Sequencing was performed with immunoSEQ multiplex PCR; in TCRdb, only in-frame clones are kept and a portion is missing. V and J calls and clone size are copied from that table; D and trimming were computed from the DNA. The repertoire holds fewer than 250,000 clones, with around 83% as singletons. J is TRBJ2-3 and V is TRBV5-6; perhaps TRBD2 as D (5 bases). Sequencing was performed on peripheral blood. The TCR sequence derives from a man aged 50 to 60 with active or convalescent COVID-19. CDR3 sequence (DNA): TGTGCCAGCAGCTTGAATGCAGTCCCAAGTGGAGGCCCAGATACGCAGTATTTT. Translating it yields CASSLNAVPSGGPDTQYF.